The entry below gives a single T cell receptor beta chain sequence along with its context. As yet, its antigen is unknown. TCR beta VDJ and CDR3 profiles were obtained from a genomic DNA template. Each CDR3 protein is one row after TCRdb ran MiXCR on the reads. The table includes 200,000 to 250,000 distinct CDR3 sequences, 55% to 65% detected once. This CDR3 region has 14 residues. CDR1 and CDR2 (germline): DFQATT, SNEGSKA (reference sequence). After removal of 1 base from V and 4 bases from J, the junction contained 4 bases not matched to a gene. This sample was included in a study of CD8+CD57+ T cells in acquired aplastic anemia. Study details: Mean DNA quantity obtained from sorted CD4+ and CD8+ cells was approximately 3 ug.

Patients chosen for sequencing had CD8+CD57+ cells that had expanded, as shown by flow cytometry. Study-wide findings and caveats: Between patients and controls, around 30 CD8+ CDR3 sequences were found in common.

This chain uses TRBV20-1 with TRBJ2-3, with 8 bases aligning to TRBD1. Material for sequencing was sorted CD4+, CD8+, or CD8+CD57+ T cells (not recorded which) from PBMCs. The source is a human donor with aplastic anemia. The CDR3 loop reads CSARVTGVPDTQYF. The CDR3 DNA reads TGCAGTGCTAGAGTGACAGGGGTCCCAGATACGCAGTATTTT.